This record looks at one T cell receptor beta chain sequence and its context. It has no known antigen specificity. No base qualities exist here, and no much larger clone lies one base off it. These data originate in a study of blood T cell repertoires in COVID-19 (dated by TCRdb to about 2020). Study-level background: Samples covering the acute and convalescent phases of COVID-19 were provided by collaborators in the United States, Italy and Spain. The prospective study material was composed of cDNA or gDNA derived from T cells, B-cell-depleted T cells, or PBMCs. The dataset comprised deeply sampled blood TCRbeta repertoires from subjects exposed to, actively infected with, or recovered from COVID-19. A freely available public database, intended as a resource for researchers studying the immune response to SARS-CoV-2, is where the repertoires were released. The samples were drawn from the first 160 participants of the ongoing ImmuneRACE study and from 950 to 1,500 subjects provided by 6 global collaborators. Sample metadata almost always included a de-identified subject ID, COVID-19 status, age in years and sex. Where HLA class I and class II types were available, the types were taken from metadata supplied by the sample provider, not from assay-based typing.

General findings and caveats noted by the study authors: The amount of clinical and demographic metadata varied by source and participant and was provided uncurated.

TCRbeta CDR3 regions were amplified from genomic DNA using the immunoSEQ Assay, a bias-controlled multiplex PCR. For the original study's pipeline: Within the assay, amplification of reference gene primers was used to estimate how many nucleated cells each sample contained. To quantify the absolute abundance of each unique TCRbeta CDR3 rearrangement, sequence reads were collapsed and filtered. Productive Simpson clonality was computed per sample as the square root of Simpson's diversity index over productive rearrangements. The immuneACCESS repertoire file appears here via TCRdb, limited to in-frame rearrangements. These files lack a portion of the clones; in checked studies, under half of the deficit traces to unresolved V genes, and the cause of the others is not known. That table is the source of V, J and clone size, and D and trimming were worked out from the DNA. A total of roughly 250,000 clones appear in this sample, roughly nine tenths of them only once. The ten biggest clones cover about 12% of the sample.

In Seattle, one collaborating source enrolled patients while the infection was active and tracked those patients longitudinally over the course of disease. Whole blood was collected in K2EDTA tubes by collaborating institutions according to the institutions' own protocols. For TCRbeta analysis, collaborators shipped samples as frozen whole blood, isolated PBMCs, or DNA extracted from either of those sample types. The CDR3, from cysteine to phenylalanine, totals 13 residues. Only the CDR3 part of the read is kept: 39 bases, read in frame from the first base. Deletion took 1 base off V and 7 bases off J, with a span of 10 bases between the germline ends. CDR1 SGHTA and CDR2 FQGNSA are derived from the germline V gene.

The V gene is TRBV7-2 and the J gene is TRBJ1-2, and possibly TRBD1, on 5 matching bases. This receptor was identified in a woman in her twenties or thirties with COVID-19, enrolled during active disease. Material: peripheral blood. This receptor carries the CDR3 CASSLGGVSGYTF. The nucleotide sequence is TGTGCCAGCAGCTTAGGGGGGGTTAGTGGCTACACCTTC.